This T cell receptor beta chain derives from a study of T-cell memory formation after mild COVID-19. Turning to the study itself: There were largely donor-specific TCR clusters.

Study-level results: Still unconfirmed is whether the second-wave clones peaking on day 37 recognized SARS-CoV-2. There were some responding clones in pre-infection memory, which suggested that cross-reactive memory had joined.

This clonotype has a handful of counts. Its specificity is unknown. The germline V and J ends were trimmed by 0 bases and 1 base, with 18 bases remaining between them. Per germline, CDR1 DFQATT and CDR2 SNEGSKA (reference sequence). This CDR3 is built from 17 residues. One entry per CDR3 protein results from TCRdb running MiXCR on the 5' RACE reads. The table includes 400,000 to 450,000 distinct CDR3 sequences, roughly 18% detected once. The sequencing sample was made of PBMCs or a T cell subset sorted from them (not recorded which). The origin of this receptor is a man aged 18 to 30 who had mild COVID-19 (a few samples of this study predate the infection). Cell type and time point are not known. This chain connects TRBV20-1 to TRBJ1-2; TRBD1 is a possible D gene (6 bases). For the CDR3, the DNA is TGCAGTGCTAGAGAAAGTGGCCGGACAGCGGGTAACTATGGCTACACCTTC. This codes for CSARESGRTAGNYGYTF.